What follows describes a single T cell receptor beta chain. Germline CDR1 reads SGHTA; CDR2 reads FQGNSA. The CDR3 spans 15 residues. The ends lost 5 bases at V and 3 bases at J; junction bases unmatched: 8. The entry originates in a study of blood T cell repertoires in COVID-19. The wider study: Donors in the United States, Italy and Spain gave samples during acute or convalescent COVID-19. From T cells, B-cell-depleted T cells, or PBMCs came the material, which was cDNA or gDNA.

Only in-frame clones appear in the TCRdb table, and some are missing; sequencing was by immunoSEQ multiplex PCR. The table lists 110,000 or so clones, 85% to 90% of them singletons. Sequencing was done on a sample of peripheral blood. This clonotype was obtained from a woman aged 50 to 65 with acute or convalescent COVID-19. V and J are TRBV7-2 and TRBJ2-7; 9 bases line up with TRBD1. The CDR3 DNA is TGTGCCAGCAGCGACCCGGGACAGGGTATCTACGAGCAGTACTTC. Translated: CASSDPGQGIYEQYF. The whole variable domain, filled in from reference TRBV7-2 and TRBJ2-7, reads GAGVSQSPSNKVTEKGKDVELRCDPISGHTALYWYRQSLGQGLEFLIYFQGNSAPDKSGLPSDRFSAERTGGSVSTLTIQRTQQEDSAVYLCASSDPGQGIYEQYFGPGTRLTVT.